These 25 T cell receptor beta chains were all obtained from the same sample, sequenced in a study of T-cell reconstitution after alpha-beta-depleted transplantation in children. It was with unique molecular identifiers that the TCRbeta library was prepared. One entry per CDR3 protein results from TCRdb running MiXCR on the PCR reads. In the table there are 250,000 to 400,000 distinct CDR3 sequences, around 25% of which are singletons. The specimen comprised PBMCs, mostly from graft donor cells, sampled 180 days after TCRalphabeta/CD19-depleted stem cell transplant. These receptors were obtained from a male patient younger than 18 who had a stem cell transplant for acute lymphoblastic leukemia, so the T cells may come from the graft donor.

This chain uses TRBV6-2 or TRBV6-3 with TRBJ2-1; unclear D gene. The CDR3 runs to 11 residues. The germline gives CDR1 MNHEY, CDR2 SVGEGT. Trimming removed 8 bases at V and 6 bases at J, with 8 bases between. CDR3 in DNA: TGTGCCAGCCACAGTTTCAATGAGCAGTTCTTC. Residues: CASHSFNEQFF.

This rearrangement joins TRBV20-1 to TRBJ2-1; TRBD2 agrees at 8 bases. The CDR3 is 14 residues long. The trim removed 6 bases at V and 8 bases at J, leaving 12 bases unmatched. Germline assignment: CDR1 DFQATT and CDR2 SNEGSKA (reference sequence). This CDR3 is CSAYERTSYYEQFF. In DNA form, the CDR3 reads TGCAGTGCATATGAACGGACTAGCTATTATGAGCAGTTCTTC.

Only a few counts were recorded for this clonotype. V and J are TRBV6-1 and TRBJ2-7; 11 bases align to TRBD2. CDR3 length: 15 residues. J was trimmed by 5 bases and V by 7 bases; bases with no gene match: 10. Germline values: CDR1 MNHNS, CDR2 SASEGT. The CDR3 nucleotides are TGTGCCAGCACCCAACTAGCGGGAGTGTCCCACGAGCAGTACTTC. Translation: CASTQLAGVSHEQYF.

There are a few counts of this clonotype. V and J are TRBV15 and TRBJ1-1, with D possibly being TRBD1 (5 bases). The V gene lost 7 bases and the J gene lost 1 base, with 16 bases spanning the gap. There are 15 residues in the CDR3. Germline CDR1 LNHNV, CDR2 YYDKDF (reference sequence). The CDR3 DNA is TGTGCCACCACCACCGTCGGGGCGGGGAACACTGAAGCTTTCTTT. Protein sequence: CATTTVGAGNTEAFF.

This clonotype was recorded a few times. The V and J genes are TRBV5-1 and TRBJ1-1; the D is unclear. Trimming shortened V by 0 bases and J by 8 bases, and 14 bases separated the two germline ends. The CDR3 is 14 amino acids. The germline CDR1 and CDR2 sequences are SGHRS and YFSETQ. The CDR3 reads CASSLVGSPTEAFF. DNA of the CDR3: TGCGCCAGCAGCTTGGTTGGCAGCCCTACAGAAGCTTTCTTT.

This chain connects TRBV6-1 to TRBJ1-3; 7 positions agree with TRBD1. Trimming cost V 6 bases and J 7 bases; bases outside gene matches: 9. Germline-derived CDR1 and CDR2 are MNHNS and SASEGT. This CDR3 region has 14 residues. CDR3 sequence (DNA): TGTGCCAGCAGGCGACAGGGAGGGTCGAACACCATATATTTT. Amino acids: CASRRQGGSNTIYF.

This clonotype was seen ten or more times. This chain joins TRBV5-1 and TRBJ1-1, with TRBD1 as a possible D gene (5 bases). This CDR3 spans 13 amino acids. V dropped 6 bases and J dropped 5 bases, with 14 bases sitting between them. Germline assignment: CDR1 SGHRS and CDR2 YFSETQ. CDR3 protein: CASTVPGGTEAFF. The DNA of the CDR3 is TGCGCCAGCACCGTCCCGGGGGGGACTGAAGCTTTCTTT.

This clonotype has a count of ten or more. V usage is TRBV12-3 or TRBV12-4 and J usage is TRBJ2-3; the D call may be TRBD1 or TRBD2 (6 bases each). Trimming removed 7 bases from V and 5 bases from J, with 13 bases in between. The CDR3 is 13 amino acids. CDR3: CASKVRGGDTQYF. The CDR3 DNA is TGTGCCAGCAAGGTCAGGGGAGGAGATACGCAGTATTTT.

A few counts support this clonotype. The chain has TRBV5-1 and TRBJ2-7; 10 bases align to TRBD2. Per the germline V gene, CDR1 is SGHRS and CDR2 is YFSETQ. This CDR3 has 15 amino acids. After removal of 1 base from V and 5 bases from J, the junction contained 6 bases not matched to a gene. As DNA, the CDR3 is TGCGCCAGCAGCTTGCGGCTAGCGGGAGTTAACGAGCAGTACTTC. Its translation: CASSLRLAGVNEQYF.

The J gene is TRBJ2-2, the V gene TRBV6-4, with TRBD2 matching 7 bases. This CDR3 contains 15 residues. The germline V gene has CDR1 MRHNA and CDR2 SNTAGT. V lost 8 bases and J lost 0; bases outside the gene matches: 6. This CDR3 reads CASPNGRANTGELFF. As DNA, the CDR3 is TGTGCCAGCCCCAATGGGAGGGCGAACACCGGGGAGCTGTTTTTT.

This clonotype was observed a few times. This sequence joins TRBV20-1 and TRBJ2-7, with TRBD2 matching over 12 bases. CDR3 length equals 15 residues. Unmatched junction bases numbered 13, after V lost 6 bases and J lost 7 bases. Looked up from germline, CDR1 is DFQATT and CDR2 is SNEGSKA (reference sequence). The CDR3 bases are TGCAGTGCCCCCTGGACTAGCGGGATTATGGATGAGCAGTACTTC. Protein sequence: CSAPWTSGIMDEQYF.

This clonotype was seen a handful of times. CDR3 sequence reads: CATVQGNTGELFF. For the CDR3, the DNA is TGTGCCACCGTACAGGGGAACACCGGGGAGCTGTTTTTT. This chain connects TRBV24-1 to TRBJ2-2; the D gene is possibly TRBD1 (6 bases). The CDR3 has 13 amino acids. Trimming stripped 9 bases from V and 1 base from J, with 8 bases between. The germline gives CDR1 KGHDR, CDR2 SFDVKD.

The chain couples TRBV5-1 to TRBJ2-1, with no clear D. The CDR3 is 13 residues long. Germline V gene sequence: CDR1 SGHRS, CDR2 YFSETQ. Trimming took off 2 bases at V and 7 bases at J, with 10 bases between the two ends. CDR3 in DNA: TGCGCCAGCAGCTTTACTGGGTTGAATGAGCAGTTCTTC. Its translation is CASSFTGLNEQFF. Full variable domain (missing parts from reference TRBV5-1 and TRBJ2-1): KAGVTQTPRYLIKTRGQQVTLSCSPISGHRSVSWYQQTPGQGLQFLFEYFSETQRNKGNFPGRFSGRQFSNSRSEMNVSTLELGDSALYLCASSFTGLNEQFFGPGTRLTVL.

At least ten counts were recorded for this clonotype. V is TRBV9 and J is TRBJ2-7, with a tentative D call TRBD1 (6 bases). The germline V gene encodes CDR1 SGDLS and CDR2 YYNGEE. Trimming shortened V by 0 bases and J by 6 bases, and 10 bases separated the two germline ends. This CDR3 region has 13 residues. CDR3 amino acids: CASSVGGQGEQYF. CDR3 bases: TGTGCCAGCAGCGTAGGGGGGCAAGGCGAGCAGTACTTC. The complete variable domain, with remaining parts taken from reference TRBV9 and TRBJ2-7, reads DSGVTQTPKHLITATGQRVTLRCSPRSGDLSVYWYQQSLDQGLQFLIQYYNGEERAKGNILERFSAQQFPDLHSELNLSSLELGDSALYFCASSVGGQGEQYFGPGTRLTVT.

The J gene is TRBJ2-7, the V gene TRBV18, with unresolved D. The V gene lost 6 bases and the J gene lost 0 bases, with 12 bases spanning the gap. Per the germline V gene, CDR1 is KGHSH and CDR2 is LQKENI. CDR3 length: 14 amino acids. CDR3 in amino acids: CASSPRISSYEQYF. The DNA for the CDR3 is TGTGCCAGCTCCCCGCGGATTAGCTCCTACGAGCAGTACTTC.

The J gene is TRBJ2-7, the V gene TRBV7-8; D perhaps matches TRBD1 (5 bases). CDR1 SGHVS and CDR2 FQNEAQ come from the germline V gene. V was clipped by 3 bases and J by 4 bases, with 13 bases between them. The CDR3 contains 14 residues. For the CDR3, the DNA is TGTGCCAGCAGCTTTCGACAGTCCCCGTACGAGCAGTACTTC. This gives the protein CASSFRQSPYEQYF.

This chain joins TRBV2 and TRBJ2-7; D is uncertain. Trimming shortened V by 8 bases and J by 3 bases, and 8 bases separated the two germline ends. The germline gives CDR1 SNHLY, CDR2 FYNNEI. This CDR3 comprises 11 residues. CDR3 nucleotide sequence: TGTGCCAGCCTTAGGAACTACGAGCAGTACTTC. It codes for CASLRNYEQYF.

The genes are TRBV10-3 and TRBJ2-7; weak D call: TRBD2 (5 bases). This CDR3 is built from 13 residues. Germline values: CDR1 ENHRY, CDR2 SYGVKD. Between the trimmed V and J ends, which lost 8 bases and 0 bases, there was a span of 11 bases. The CDR3 DNA sequence: TGTGCCATCCTACGGACTTCCTCCTACGAGCAGTACTTC. This gives the protein CAILRTSSYEQYF.

The chain joins TRBV24-1 to TRBJ2-3; 12 bases align to TRBD2. V lost 2 bases, J lost 0 bases, and 5 bases stayed unmatched. The CDR3 runs to 18 residues. Germline loops: CDR1 KGHDR, CDR2 SFDVKD. CDR3 DNA sequence: TGTGCCACCAGTGATTCCCGGACTAGCGGGACTAGCACAGATACGCAGTATTTT. This translates into CATSDSRTSGTSTDTQYF.

This clonotype was recorded a few times. The V call is TRBV5-1, the J call TRBJ2-1; TRBD2 might be the D (6 bases). Trimming shortened V by 1 base and J by 0 bases, and 14 bases separated the two germline ends. Germline lookup yields CDR1 SGHRS and CDR2 YFSETQ. This CDR3 is 17 amino acids long. The chain's CDR3 is CASSLKTLASSYNEQFF. The DNA for the CDR3 is TGCGCCAGCAGCTTGAAGACACTAGCCAGCTCCTACAATGAGCAGTTCTTC.

This clonotype was counted only a few times. The chain recombines TRBV6-1 with TRBJ2-7; TRBD2 matches at 11 bases. The V segment lost 5 bases and the J segment 1 base; nucleotides outside the gene matches: 4. The CDR3 consists of 15 residues. Per germline, CDR1 MNHNS and CDR2 SASEGT. The CDR3 coding sequence is TGTGCCAGCAGTCTGACTAGCGGGGTATCCTACGAGCAGTACTTC. Encoded protein: CASSLTSGVSYEQYF.

The genes are TRBV5-1 and TRBJ2-2, with 7 bases identical to TRBD2. With 4 bases clipped from V and 2 bases from J, the junction kept 2 bases outside the gene matches. The germline V gene encodes CDR1 SGHRS and CDR2 YFSETQ. The CDR3 spans 14 residues. CDR3 DNA: TGCGCCAGCAGCCAGCGGGAAAACACCGGGGAGCTGTTTTTT. Protein: CASSQRENTGELFF. The whole variable domain, filled in from reference TRBV5-1 and TRBJ2-2, reads KAGVTQTPRYLIKTRGQQVTLSCSPISGHRSVSWYQQTPGQGLQFLFEYFSETQRNKGNFPGRFSGRQFSNSRSEMNVSTLELGDSALYLCASSQRENTGELFFGEGSRLTVL.

The chain links TRBV29-1 to TRBJ1-6, with D possibly matching TRBD1 (5 bases). Trimming removed 5 bases from V and 6 bases from J, with 17 bases in between. The germline CDR1 and CDR2 sequences are SQVTM and ANQGSEA. This CDR3 has 15 residues. CDR3 DNA: TGCAGCGTTCGAGTTTACCGGGACGGTAATTCACCCCTCCACTTT. It translates to CSVRVYRDGNSPLHF.

The chain joins TRBV7-6 to TRBJ2-7; D gene uncertain. V was shortened by 0 bases and J by 3 bases, with 12 bases between the two germline ends. Per the germline V gene, CDR1 is SGHVS and CDR2 is FNYEAQ. The CDR3 extends over 15 amino acids. The CDR3 sequence is CASSLALSASYEQYF. The DNA for the CDR3 is TGTGCCAGCAGCTTAGCGCTAAGTGCTAGCTACGAGCAGTACTTC. The full variable domain, rest sourced from reference TRBV7-6 and TRBJ2-7, is GAGVSQSPRYKVTKRGQDVALRCDPISGHVSLYWYRQALGQGPEFLTYFNYEAQQDKSGLPNDRFSAERPEGSISTLTIQRTEQRDSAMYRCASSLALSASYEQYFGPGTRLTVT.

The rearrangement links TRBV14 to TRBJ2-2; TRBD1 matches at 7 bases. The germline V gene has CDR1 SGHDN and CDR2 FVKESK. This CDR3 contains 17 residues. Trimming at V came to 3 bases and at J to 1 base, leaving 8 bases not matched to a gene. The CDR3 DNA reads TGTGCCAGCAGCCATTTAGGGGGCCAGATGAACACCGGGGAGCTGTTTTTT. Its protein product is CASSHLGGQMNTGELFF.